This is a list of T cell receptor beta chains from one sample in a study of T cells in Graves' hyperthyroidism and ophthalmopathy. Each CDR3 protein gets one entry after TCRdb re-called the multiplex PCR reads with MiXCR. The sample consists of about 100,000 distinct CDR3 sequences, about 15% of them appearing once. Sequencing was performed on blood. Source of these receptors: a woman aged 45-60 years with Graves' hyperthyroidism. Both conserved end residues are part of each CDR3. Fields, in order: V gene, clone size, J gene, D gene, CDR3 protein, CDR3 DNA. D genes are given only for firm matches. Clone size is stated in some rows and not others, as once, few, many or a class when expanded.

v_call: TRBV6-1; clone_size: many; j_call: TRBJ1-5; d_call: TRBD1; cdr3_aa: CASHGTASNQPQHF; cdr3_nt: TGTGCCAGTCATGGGACAGCAAGCAATCAGCCCCAGCATTTT
v_call: TRBV20-1; clone_size: many; j_call: TRBJ2-5; d_call: TRBD1; cdr3_aa: CSARNRGLETQYF; cdr3_nt: TGCAGTGCTAGGAACAGGGGGCTAGAGACCCAGTACTTC
v_call: TRBV7-9; clone_size: many; j_call: TRBJ1-6; d_call: NA; cdr3_aa: CASSFGGLAPLHF; cdr3_nt: TGTGCCAGCAGCTTTGGGGGATTGGCACCCCTCCACTTT
v_call: TRBV15; clone_size: NA; j_call: TRBJ1-5; d_call: NA; cdr3_aa: CATSIKTDSNQPQHF; cdr3_nt: TGTGCCACCAGCATAAAGACAGATAGCAATCAGCCCCAGCATTTT
v_call: TRBV6-1; clone_size: NA; j_call: TRBJ2-2; d_call: TRBD1; cdr3_aa: CASRAGTVNTGELFF; cdr3_nt: TGTGCCAGCAGAGCCGGGACAGTTAACACCGGGGAGCTGTTTTTT
v_call: TRBV28; clone_size: many; j_call: TRBJ1-1; d_call: NA; cdr3_aa: CASRPGEMNTEAFF; cdr3_nt: TGTGCCAGCAGACCTGGGGAAATGAACACTGAAGCTTTCTTT
v_call: TRBV11-2; clone_size: many; j_call: TRBJ2-3; d_call: NA; cdr3_aa: CASRFPATDTQYF; cdr3_nt: TGTGCCAGCAGATTTCCAGCGACAGATACGCAGTATTTT
v_call: TRBV5-1; clone_size: many; j_call: TRBJ1-1; d_call: NA; cdr3_aa: CASSFPGSTEAFF; cdr3_nt: TGCGCCAGCAGCTTCCCCGGGAGCACTGAAGCTTTCTTT
v_call: TRBV7-9; clone_size: many; j_call: TRBJ2-2; d_call: TRBD1; cdr3_aa: CASRGTGNGGELFF; cdr3_nt: TGTGCCAGCAGGGGGACAGGGAATGGCGGGGAGCTGTTTTTT
v_call: TRBV11-1; clone_size: NA; j_call: TRBJ1-1; d_call: NA; cdr3_aa: CASSLMSGRAEAFF; cdr3_nt: TGTGCCAGCAGCCTAATGAGTGGGAGGGCTGAAGCTTTCTTT
v_call: TRBV25-1; clone_size: many; j_call: TRBJ2-2; d_call: NA; cdr3_aa: CASSDPAEHTGELFF; cdr3_nt: TGTGCCAGCAGTGATCCGGCTGAACACACCGGGGAGCTGTTTTTT
v_call: TRBV7-9; clone_size: many; j_call: TRBJ2-5; d_call: TRBD1; cdr3_aa: CASTDRAQETQYF; cdr3_nt: TGTGCCAGCACCGACAGGGCTCAAGAGACCCAGTACTTC
v_call: TRBV20-1; clone_size: many; j_call: TRBJ2-3; d_call: NA; cdr3_aa: CSARDAGSKRDTQYF; cdr3_nt: TGCAGTGCTAGAGATGCGGGAAGCAAGAGAGATACGCAGTATTTT
v_call: TRBV9; clone_size: NA; j_call: TRBJ1-2; d_call: NA; cdr3_aa: CASSVETDANYGYTF; cdr3_nt: TGTGCCAGCAGCGTAGAGACAGACGCTAACTATGGCTACACCTTC
v_call: TRBV19; clone_size: many; j_call: TRBJ2-1; d_call: TRBD2; cdr3_aa: CASSSPSLAGALNEQFF; cdr3_nt: TGTGCCAGTAGTAGTCCATCACTAGCGGGAGCCCTCAATGAGCAGTTCTTC
v_call: TRBV2; clone_size: few; j_call: TRBJ2-1; d_call: TRBD2; cdr3_aa: CASSPGLAGVYEQFF; cdr3_nt: TGTGCCAGCAGTCCCGGGCTAGCGGGAGTGTATGAGCAGTTCTTC
v_call: TRBV25-1; clone_size: many; j_call: TRBJ2-3; d_call: TRBD1; cdr3_aa: CASSDDRAADTQYF; cdr3_nt: TGTGCCAGCAGTGATGACAGGGCTGCAGATACGCAGTATTTT
v_call: TRBV2; clone_size: many; j_call: TRBJ2-7; d_call: TRBD2; cdr3_aa: CASSEFAGGSYEQYF; cdr3_nt: TGTGCCAGCAGTGAATTCGCGGGAGGGTCCTACGAGCAGTACTTC
v_call: TRBV28; clone_size: many; j_call: TRBJ2-7; d_call: NA; cdr3_aa: CASSLLHREQYF; cdr3_nt: TGTGCCAGCAGTTTATTACACAGGGAGCAGTACTTC
v_call: TRBV5-5; clone_size: many; j_call: TRBJ2-1; d_call: TRBD2; cdr3_aa: CASSLAAGGTTAVNEQLF; cdr3_nt: TGTGCCAGCAGCTTGGCAGCGGGAGGCACCACTGCGGTGAATGAGCAGCTCTTC
v_call: TRBV11-2; clone_size: NA; j_call: TRBJ2-3; d_call: TRBD2; cdr3_aa: CASSLDEVGLAGAMQYF; cdr3_nt: TGTGCCAGCAGCTTAGATGAGGTGGGACTAGCGGGAGCTATGCAGTATTTT
v_call: TRBV5-1; clone_size: many; j_call: TRBJ2-7; d_call: TRBD1; cdr3_aa: CASSPTGSYEQYF; cdr3_nt: TGCGCCAGCAGCCCGACAGGGTCCTACGAGCAGTACTTC
v_call: TRBV14; clone_size: NA; j_call: TRBJ2-6; d_call: NA; cdr3_aa: CASSQVSSGANVLTF; cdr3_nt: TGTGCCAGCAGCCAAGTAAGCTCTGGGGCCAACGTCCTGACTTTC
v_call: TRBV12-3/TRBV12-4; clone_size: many; j_call: TRBJ1-1; d_call: NA; cdr3_aa: CASGLSGGPQAFF; cdr3_nt: TGTGCCAGCGGTTTATCGGGAGGGCCACAAGCTTTCTTT
v_call: TRBV20-1; clone_size: many; j_call: TRBJ2-1; d_call: TRBD2; cdr3_aa: CSAPRTSGLEQFF; cdr3_nt: TGCAGTGCTCCGCGGACTAGCGGCTTAGAGCAGTTCTTC
v_call: TRBV15; clone_size: many; j_call: TRBJ2-2; d_call: TRBD2; cdr3_aa: CATSFPSGRPGELFF; cdr3_nt: TGTGCCACCAGTTTTCCTAGCGGGAGACCCGGGGAGCTGTTTTTT
v_call: TRBV12-3/TRBV12-4; clone_size: many; j_call: TRBJ1-2; d_call: NA; cdr3_aa: CASSPDSRAYGYTF; cdr3_nt: TGTGCCAGCAGCCCGGACTCGAGGGCTTATGGCTACACCTTC
v_call: TRBV5-1; clone_size: many; j_call: TRBJ2-1; d_call: TRBD2; cdr3_aa: CASSALGREGRDEQFF; cdr3_nt: TGCGCCAGCAGCGCCTTGGGGCGGGAGGGCCGGGATGAGCAGTTCTTC
v_call: TRBV28; clone_size: once; j_call: TRBJ2-3; d_call: NA; cdr3_aa: CASTQTMDTQYF; cdr3_nt: TGTGCCAGCACACAGACTATGGATACGCAGTATTTT
v_call: TRBV29-1; clone_size: many; j_call: TRBJ1-2; d_call: NA; cdr3_aa: CSAERGGSGGYTF; cdr3_nt: TGCAGCGCGGAAAGGGGGGGTAGTGGTGGCTACACCTTC
v_call: TRBV19; clone_size: many; j_call: TRBJ1-1; d_call: NA; cdr3_aa: CASSPTRGTEAFF; cdr3_nt: TGTGCCAGTAGTCCGACCCGGGGGACTGAAGCTTTCTTT
v_call: TRBV7-6; clone_size: few; j_call: TRBJ2-5; d_call: TRBD1; cdr3_aa: CASSLGQGPSWETQYF; cdr3_nt: TGTGCCAGCAGCTTAGGACAGGGTCCCTCCTGGGAGACCCAGTACTTC
v_call: TRBV5-6; clone_size: NA; j_call: TRBJ2-1; d_call: TRBD2; cdr3_aa: CASSMLAGINEQFF; cdr3_nt: TGTGCCAGCAGCATGCTAGCGGGGATCAATGAGCAGTTCTTC
v_call: TRBV6-1; clone_size: many; j_call: TRBJ1-1; d_call: TRBD1; cdr3_aa: CASSRDRGVNTEAFF; cdr3_nt: TGTGCCAGCAGTCGGGACAGGGGCGTGAACACTGAAGCTTTCTTT
v_call: TRBV5-6; clone_size: many; j_call: TRBJ2-1; d_call: NA; cdr3_aa: CASSGGGPYNEQFF; cdr3_nt: TGTGCCAGCAGCGGTGGGGGGCCCTACAATGAGCAGTTCTTC
v_call: TRBV20-1; clone_size: many; j_call: TRBJ1-1; d_call: NA; cdr3_aa: CSARVRDTEAFF; cdr3_nt: TGCAGTGCTAGAGTGCGGGACACTGAAGCTTTCTTT
v_call: TRBV30; clone_size: many; j_call: TRBJ1-1; d_call: NA; cdr3_aa: CAWSGGVNTEAFF; cdr3_nt: TGTGCCTGGAGTGGGGGGGTGAACACTGAAGCTTTCTTT
v_call: TRBV30; clone_size: NA; j_call: TRBJ2-2; d_call: NA; cdr3_aa: CAWSGRSTGELFF; cdr3_nt: TGTGCCTGGAGTGGCCGTAGCACCGGGGAGCTGTTTTTT
v_call: TRBV5-1; clone_size: many; j_call: TRBJ2-1; d_call: TRBD2; cdr3_aa: CASSLVLAGVIEQFF; cdr3_nt: TGCGCCAGCAGCTTGGTTTTGGCGGGAGTGATTGAGCAGTTCTTC
v_call: TRBV6-8; clone_size: few; j_call: TRBJ2-5; d_call: TRBD2; cdr3_aa: CASSYQPGTSGVETQYF; cdr3_nt: TGTGCCAGCAGTTACCAACCCGGGACTAGCGGGGTGGAGACCCAGTACTTC